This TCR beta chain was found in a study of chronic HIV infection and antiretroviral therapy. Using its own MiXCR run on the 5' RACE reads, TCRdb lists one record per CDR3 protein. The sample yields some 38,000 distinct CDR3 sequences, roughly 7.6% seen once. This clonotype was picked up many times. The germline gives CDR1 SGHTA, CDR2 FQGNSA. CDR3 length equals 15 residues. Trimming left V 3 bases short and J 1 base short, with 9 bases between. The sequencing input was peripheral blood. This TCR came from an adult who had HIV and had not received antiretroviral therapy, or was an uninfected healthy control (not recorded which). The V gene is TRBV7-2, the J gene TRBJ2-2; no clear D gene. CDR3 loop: CASSLDGVNTGELFF. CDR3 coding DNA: TGTGCCAGCAGCTTGGACGGAGTGAACACCGGGGAGCTGTTTTTT. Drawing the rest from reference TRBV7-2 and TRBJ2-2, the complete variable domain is GAGVSQSPSNKVTEKGKDVELRCDPISGHTALYWYRQSLGQGLEFLIYFQGNSAPDKSGLPSDRFSAERTGGSVSTLTIQRTQQEDSAVYLCASSLDGVNTGELFFGEGSRLTVL.